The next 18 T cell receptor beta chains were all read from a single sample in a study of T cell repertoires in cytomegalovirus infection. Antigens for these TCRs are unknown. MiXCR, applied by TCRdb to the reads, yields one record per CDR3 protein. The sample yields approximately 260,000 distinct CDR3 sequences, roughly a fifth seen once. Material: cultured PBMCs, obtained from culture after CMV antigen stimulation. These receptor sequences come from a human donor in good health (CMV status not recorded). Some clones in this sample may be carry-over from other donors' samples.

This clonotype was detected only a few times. CDR3 DNA sequence: TGTGCCACCAGACGGATGGAGGTTTTGTCGGAGACCCAGTACTTC. Its translation is CATRRMEVLSETQYF. The chain combines TRBV6-2 or TRBV6-3 with TRBJ2-5, with D maybe TRBD2 (5 bases). The V gene's germline CDR1 is MNHEY and CDR2 SVGEGT. Trimming pared 10 bases from V and 5 bases from J, leaving 23 bases between. CDR3 length equals 15 residues.

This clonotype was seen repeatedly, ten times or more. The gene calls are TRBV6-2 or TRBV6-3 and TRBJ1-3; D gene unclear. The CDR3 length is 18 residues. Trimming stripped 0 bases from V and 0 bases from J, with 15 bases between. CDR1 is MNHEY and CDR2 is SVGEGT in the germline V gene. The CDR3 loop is CASSYSSGSGSSGNTIYF. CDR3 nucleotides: TGTGCCAGCAGTTACTCATCCGGAAGTGGGAGCTCTGGAAACACCATATATTTT.

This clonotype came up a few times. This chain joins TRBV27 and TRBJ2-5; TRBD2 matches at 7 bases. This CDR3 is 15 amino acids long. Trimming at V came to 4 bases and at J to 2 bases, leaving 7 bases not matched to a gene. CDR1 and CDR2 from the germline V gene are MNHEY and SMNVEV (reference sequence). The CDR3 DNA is TGTGCCAGCAGTTGGGGAGGGATGCGTCAAGAGACCCAGTACTTC. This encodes CASSWGGMRQETQYF.

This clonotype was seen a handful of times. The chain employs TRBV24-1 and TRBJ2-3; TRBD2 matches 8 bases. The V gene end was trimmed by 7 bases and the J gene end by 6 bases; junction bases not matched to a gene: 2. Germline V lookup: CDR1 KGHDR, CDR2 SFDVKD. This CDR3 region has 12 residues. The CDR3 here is CATSRLADTQYF. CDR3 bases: TGTGCCACCAGCCGACTAGCGGATACGCAGTATTTT.

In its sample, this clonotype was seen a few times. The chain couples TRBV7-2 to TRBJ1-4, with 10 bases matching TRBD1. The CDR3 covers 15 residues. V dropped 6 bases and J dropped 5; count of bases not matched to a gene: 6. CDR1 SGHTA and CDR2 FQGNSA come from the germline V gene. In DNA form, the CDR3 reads TGTGCCAGCAGACGCCAGGGACAGGGGAATGAAAAACTGTTTTTT. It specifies CASRRQGQGNEKLFF.

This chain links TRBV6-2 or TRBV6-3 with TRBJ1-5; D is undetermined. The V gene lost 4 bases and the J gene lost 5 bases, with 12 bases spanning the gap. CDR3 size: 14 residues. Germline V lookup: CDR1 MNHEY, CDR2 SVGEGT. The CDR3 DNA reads TGTGCCAGCAGTTTGGGCCGTGCTTATCAGCCCCAGCATTTT. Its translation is CASSLGRAYQPQHF.

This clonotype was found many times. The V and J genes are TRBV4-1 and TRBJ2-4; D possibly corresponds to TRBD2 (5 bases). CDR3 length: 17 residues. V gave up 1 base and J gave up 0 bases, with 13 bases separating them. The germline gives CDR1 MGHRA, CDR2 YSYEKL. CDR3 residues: CASSQGLTGVAKNIQYF. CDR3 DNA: TGCGCCAGCAGCCAAGGACTAACCGGTGTAGCCAAAAACATTCAGTACTTC.

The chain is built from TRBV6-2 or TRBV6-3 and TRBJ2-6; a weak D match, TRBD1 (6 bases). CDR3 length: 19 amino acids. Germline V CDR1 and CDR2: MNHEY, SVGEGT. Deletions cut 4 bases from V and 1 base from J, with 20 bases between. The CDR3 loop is CASSFPGHLMVSGANVLTF. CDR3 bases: TGTGCCAGCAGTTTTCCGGGACACCTTATGGTATCTGGGGCCAACGTCCTGACTTTC.

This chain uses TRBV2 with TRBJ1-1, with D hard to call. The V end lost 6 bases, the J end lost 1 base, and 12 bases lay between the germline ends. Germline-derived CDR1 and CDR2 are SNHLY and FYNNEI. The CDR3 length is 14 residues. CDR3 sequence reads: CASRPRTGNTEAFF. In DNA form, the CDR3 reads TGTGCCAGCAGGCCCCGGACGGGGAACACTGAAGCTTTCTTT.

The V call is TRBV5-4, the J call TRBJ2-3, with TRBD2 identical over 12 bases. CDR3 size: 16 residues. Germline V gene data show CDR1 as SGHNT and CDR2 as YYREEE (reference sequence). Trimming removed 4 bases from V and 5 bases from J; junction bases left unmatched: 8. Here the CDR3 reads CASSLPTSGRGDTQYF. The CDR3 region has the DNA TGTGCCAGCAGCCTTCCGACTAGCGGGAGAGGAGATACGCAGTATTTT.

The CDR3 loop reads CASSLGTSSFGYTF. The CDR3 region has the DNA TGTGCCAGCAGTTTAGGGACAAGTAGTTTTGGCTACACCTTC. The chain employs TRBV12-3 or TRBV12-4 and TRBJ1-2; D might be TRBD1 (5 bases). The CDR3 runs 14 residues. V lost 1 base, J lost 7 bases, and 13 bases lay in between.

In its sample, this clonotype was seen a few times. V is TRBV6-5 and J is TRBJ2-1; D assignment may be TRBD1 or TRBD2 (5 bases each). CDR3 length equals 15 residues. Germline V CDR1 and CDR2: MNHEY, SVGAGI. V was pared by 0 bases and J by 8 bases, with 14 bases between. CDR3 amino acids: CASSYSRGDLHEQFF. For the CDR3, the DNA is TGTGCCAGCAGTTACTCACGGGGCGATCTCCATGAGCAGTTCTTC.

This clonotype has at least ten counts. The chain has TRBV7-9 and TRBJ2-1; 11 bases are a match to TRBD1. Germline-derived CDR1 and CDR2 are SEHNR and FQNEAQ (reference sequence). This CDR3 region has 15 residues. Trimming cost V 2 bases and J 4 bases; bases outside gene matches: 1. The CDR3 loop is CASSLWDRGYNEQFF. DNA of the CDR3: TGTGCCAGCAGCTTATGGGACAGGGGGTACAATGAGCAGTTCTTC. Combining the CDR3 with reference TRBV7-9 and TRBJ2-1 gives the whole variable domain DTGVSQNPRHKITKRGQNVTFRCDPISEHNRLYWYRQTLGQGPEFLTYFQNEAQLEKSRLLSDRFSAERPKGSFSTLEIQRTEQGDSAMYLCASSLWDRGYNEQFFGPGTRLTVL.

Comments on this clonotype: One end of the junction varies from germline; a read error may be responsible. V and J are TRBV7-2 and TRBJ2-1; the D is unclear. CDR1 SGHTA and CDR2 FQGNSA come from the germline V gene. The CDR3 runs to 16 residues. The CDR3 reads CANSPVAWTSPNEQFF. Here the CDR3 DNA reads TGTGCCAACAGCCCCGTTGCGTGGACCTCACCCAATGAGCAGTTCTTC.

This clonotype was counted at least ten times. The CDR3 region is CASSSQDGGEAFF. The CDR3 DNA reads as TGTGCCAGCAGCTCTCAGGATGGGGGTGAAGCTTTCTTT. The gene calls are TRBV12-3 or TRBV12-4 and TRBJ1-1, with D possibly TRBD1 on 5 matching bases. This CDR3 has 13 residues. The germline V and J ends were trimmed by 6 bases and 7 bases, with 15 bases remaining between them.

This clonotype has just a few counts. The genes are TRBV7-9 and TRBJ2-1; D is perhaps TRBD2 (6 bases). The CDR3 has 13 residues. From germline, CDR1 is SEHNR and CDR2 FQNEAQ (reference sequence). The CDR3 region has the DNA TGTGCAGCATCTCGGGAGATCTCTCATGAGCAGTTCTTC. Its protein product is CAASREISHEQFF.

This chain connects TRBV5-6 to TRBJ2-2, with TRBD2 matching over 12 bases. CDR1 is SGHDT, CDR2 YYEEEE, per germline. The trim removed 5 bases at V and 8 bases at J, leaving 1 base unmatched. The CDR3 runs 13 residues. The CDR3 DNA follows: TGTGCCAGCAGGACTAGCGGGAGTGGGGAGCTGTTTTTT. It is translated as CASRTSGSGELFF.

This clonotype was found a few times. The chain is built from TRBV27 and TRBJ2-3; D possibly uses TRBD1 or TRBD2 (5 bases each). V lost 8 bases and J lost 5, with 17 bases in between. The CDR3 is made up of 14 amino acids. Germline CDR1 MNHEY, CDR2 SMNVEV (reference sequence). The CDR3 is CASAPPGRQDTQYF. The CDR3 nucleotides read TGTGCCAGCGCACCTCCGGGACGTCAAGATACGCAGTATTTT.